This record covers a single TCR beta chain. This clone was recorded only once. What this receptor recognizes is not known. No quality values exist for individual bases; no much larger clone is one base distant. Germline trimming amounts to 4 bases on V and 6 bases on J, with 3 as the count of junction bases outside the gene matches. The germline V gene (reference sequence) yields SEHNR for CDR1 and FQNEAQ for CDR2. Reading from cysteine to phenylalanine, the CDR3 counts 12 amino acids. This entry keeps only the CDR3 DNA: 36 bases, framed from base 1. The immunoSEQ Assay was the method used to sequence TCRbeta CDR3 regions. After extraction, genomic DNA underwent amplification by bias-controlled multiplex PCR, followed by high-throughput sequencing. Per the source publication's procedure: To quantify the absolute abundance of every unique TCRbeta CDR3 region, sequences were collapsed and filtered. T cell fraction was estimated by normalizing TCRbeta template counts to usable DNA, which was measured by amplifying reference genes present in all nucleated cells. Repertoire TCRs were annotated as SARS-CoV-2-specific when V gene, CDR3 amino acid sequence and J gene were exactly matched to a known reactive TCR set. The reference SARS-CoV-2 TCR set was derived from MIRA and filtered for enrichment in COVID-19-positive ImmuneCODE repertoires, a step that removed public or cross-reactive TCRs. Based on the MIRA antigens, annotated TCRs were further analysed at the level of specific ORF or position within ORF. Depth was the summed frequency of annotated unique rearrangements, while breadth was defined as annotated unique rearrangements over total unique productive rearrangements. Two-sided Wilcoxon rank-sum tests were applied when comparing TCR breadth between groups. TCRdb mirrors the immuneACCESS table, restricted to in-frame sequences. Some clones are absent from its copies; in checked studies, under half trace to an unresolved V gene, and the reason for the others is unknown. V and J calls and clone size are copied from that table; D and trimming were computed from the DNA. Within this sample are roughly 700,000 clones, with roughly 90% of them counted one time only. Jointly, the top ten make up 1.5% of the sample.

These data originate in a study of Ad26.COV2.S vaccination and SARS-CoV-2 variants (dated by TCRdb to about 2021). Concerning the study at large: Donors in the vaccine arm were drawn from COV1001, a multicentre, randomized, double-blind, placebo-controlled phase I-IIa trial testing Ad26.COV2.S in healthy adults. Trial participants were randomized into five groups of five: low-dose or high-dose Ad26.COV2.S given once or twice, or placebo on both occasions. The TCR-sequenced set comprised around 30 samples: roughly 19 Ad26.COV2.S vaccine recipients, 5 placebo recipients and 8 SARS-CoV-2 convalescent individuals. Throughout the experiments and outcome assessment, investigators stayed blinded to trial group allocation. Sequencing of the TCRbeta repertoire served to evaluate the specificity and breadth of SARS-CoV-2-reactive T cell receptors following Ad26.COV2.S vaccination. Ad26.COV2.S was administered intramuscularly at a dose of 5x10^10 or 1x10^11 viral particles, either as one shot or as two shots given 56 days apart.

Explained via the paper, the treatment or condition label denotes: some 19 received Ad26.COV2.S at low or high dose, single or two shots; several received placebo; per-sample allocation not given. For vaccine and placebo recipients, the sequenced repertoires came from samples collected on day 63 after the first injection. Between 29 July and 7 August 2020, Cohort 1b enrolled about two dozen adults aged 18-55 years at one site in Boston, USA. As a vaccine, Ad26.COV2.S was a replication-incompetent adenovirus type 26 vector that expressed a prefusion-stabilized SARS-CoV-2 spike protein derived from the original Wuhan strain. The study at large found these results: Vaccine and placebo recipients had similar non-spike TCR breadth, a finding consistent with the vaccine containing only spike. Higher spike-specific TCR breadth was observed in Ad26.COV2.S recipients than in placebo recipients (P = 0.0014). The study was not powered for comparison of responses between vaccine doses or regimens. Substantial breadth of spike-specific CD8+ and CD4+ T cell responses was reported after vaccination. The authors noted that the TCR breadth and depth analyses may have underestimated total T cell responses.

This clonotype was obtained from a person aged 18-60 years who received the Ad26.COV2.S COVID-19 vaccine or a placebo. The starting material was peripheral blood, obtained in a trial of Ad26.COV2.S vaccine versus placebo. The chain couples TRBV7-9 to TRBJ2-7, with 7 bases matching TRBD2. The CDR3 region has the sequence CASSSGTTEQYF. The nucleotide sequence reads TGTGCCAGCAGCTCCGGGACTACCGAGCAGTACTTC.